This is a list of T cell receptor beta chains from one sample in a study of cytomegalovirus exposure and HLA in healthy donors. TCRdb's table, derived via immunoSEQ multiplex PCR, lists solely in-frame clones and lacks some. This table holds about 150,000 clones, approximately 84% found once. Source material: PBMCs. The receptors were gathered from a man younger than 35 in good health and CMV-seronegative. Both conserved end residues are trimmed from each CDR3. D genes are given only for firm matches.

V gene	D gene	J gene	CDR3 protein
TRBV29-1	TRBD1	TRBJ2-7	SVGTGLLEQY
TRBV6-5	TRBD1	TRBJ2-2	ASSDRAAGELF
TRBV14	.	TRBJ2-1	ASSHPRDGYNEQF
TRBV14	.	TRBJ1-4	ASSPQGFNEKLF
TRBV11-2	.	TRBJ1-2	ASSSQGSGRYGYT
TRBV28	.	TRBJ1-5	ASSTSEGLNQPQH
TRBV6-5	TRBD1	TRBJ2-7	ASSPGQGNEQY
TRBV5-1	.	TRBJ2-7	ASSLEQSYEQY
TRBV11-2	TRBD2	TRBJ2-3	ASSSAIIAGVTDTQY
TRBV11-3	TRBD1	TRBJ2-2	ASSLNRGTGELF
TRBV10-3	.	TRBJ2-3	AISAGLGTDTQY
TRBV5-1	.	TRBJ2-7	ASTGGLPHEQY
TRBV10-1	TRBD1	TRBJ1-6	ASRRDSVNSPLH
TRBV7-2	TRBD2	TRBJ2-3	ASSLQGLDYTDTQY
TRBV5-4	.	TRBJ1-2	ASTAGGAYGYT
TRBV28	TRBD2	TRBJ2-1	ASSSGGLEQF
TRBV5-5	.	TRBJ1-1	ASSPGTSEAF
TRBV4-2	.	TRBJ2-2	ASSPKRDTNTGELF
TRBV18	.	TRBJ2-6	ASSPDRNSGANVLT
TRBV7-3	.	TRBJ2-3	ASSLVGTTGDTQY
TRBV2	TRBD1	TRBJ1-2	ATDDRAGGYT
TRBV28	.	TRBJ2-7	ASSGTPTYEQY
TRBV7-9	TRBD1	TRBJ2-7	ASSLSGGGYEQY
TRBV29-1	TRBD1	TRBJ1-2	SVETGFVGYT
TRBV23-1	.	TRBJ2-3	AKEHLLPNTDTQY
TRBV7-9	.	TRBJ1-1	ASSLVDRLMNTEAF
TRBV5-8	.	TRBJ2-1	ASSLGDIEFFEQF
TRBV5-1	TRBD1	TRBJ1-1	ASSDRVGVNTEAF
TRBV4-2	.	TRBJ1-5	ASSRGAEQPQH
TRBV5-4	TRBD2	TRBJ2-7	ASSRFGRGNNEQY
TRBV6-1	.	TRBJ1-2	ASSEFGDKPSNYGYT
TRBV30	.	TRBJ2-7	AWSPDTSSYEQY
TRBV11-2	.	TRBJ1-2	ASSKDSRGIGGYT
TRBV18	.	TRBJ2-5	ASSPSAGTLQETQY
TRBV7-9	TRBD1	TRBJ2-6	ASSFQGTGLSGANVLT
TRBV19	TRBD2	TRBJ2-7	ASSIGDYAYEQY
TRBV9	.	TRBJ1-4	ASSASSLGDEKLF
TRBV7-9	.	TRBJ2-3	ASSLVGVTTDTQY
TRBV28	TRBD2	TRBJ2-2	ASSPLAGGGTGELF
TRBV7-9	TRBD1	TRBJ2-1	ASSLTRTRTGGSYNEQF
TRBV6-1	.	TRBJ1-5	ASSAWASNQPQH
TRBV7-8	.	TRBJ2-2	ASSLRGRKELF
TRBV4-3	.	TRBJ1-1	ASSQDTGGNTEAF
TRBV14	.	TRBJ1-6	ASSPLGLPSLNSPLH
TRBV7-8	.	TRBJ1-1	ASSLEVNGGAWNTEAF
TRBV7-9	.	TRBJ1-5	ASSLGGAEQPQH
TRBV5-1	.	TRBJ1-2	ASSLGQVSYGYT
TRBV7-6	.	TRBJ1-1	ASSLGGRSEAF
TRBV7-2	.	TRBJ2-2	ASSLVDTGELF
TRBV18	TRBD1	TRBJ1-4	ASSPLGVGTGEEKLF
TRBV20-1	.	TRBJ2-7	SARQGPEQY
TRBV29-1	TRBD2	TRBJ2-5	SVRLAGSQETQY
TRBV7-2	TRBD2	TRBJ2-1	ASRYSGEWGNEQF
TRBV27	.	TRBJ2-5	ASSLIPGETQY
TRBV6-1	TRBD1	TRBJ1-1	ASSLRTGGNTEAF